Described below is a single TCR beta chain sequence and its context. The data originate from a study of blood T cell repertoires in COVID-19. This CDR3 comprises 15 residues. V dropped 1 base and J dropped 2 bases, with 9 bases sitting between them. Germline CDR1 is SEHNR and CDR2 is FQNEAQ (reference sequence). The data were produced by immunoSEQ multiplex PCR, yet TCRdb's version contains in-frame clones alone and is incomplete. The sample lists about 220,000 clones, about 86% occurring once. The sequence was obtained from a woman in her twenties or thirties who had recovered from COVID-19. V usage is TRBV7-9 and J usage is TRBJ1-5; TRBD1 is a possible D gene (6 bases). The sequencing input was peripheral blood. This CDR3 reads CASSLGGGGNQPQHF. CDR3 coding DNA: TGTGCCAGCAGCTTAGGGGGGGGCGGCAATCAGCCCCAGCATTTT.